The clone carrying this T cell receptor (beta chain) was seen ten or more times. What it binds is not known. RNA transcripts provided the source from which TCR beta CDR3 regions were amplified. Carried out on the TCR CDR3, a first-round RT-PCR used the HTBI primer set. Via MiXCR, TCRdb re-called the multiplex PCR reads, giving one row per CDR3 protein. The data show around 420,000 distinct CDR3 sequences, 15% to 18% seen once. This sample is drawn from a study of T cells in Graves' hyperthyroidism and ophthalmopathy. Looking at the study overall: Upon initial diagnosis and before any treatment, peripheral blood was collected.

Study-wide results and limits: Most thyroid clonotypes with frequency above 0.001 were detected in blood.

This CDR3 comprises 16 residues. The V gene end was trimmed by 2 bases and the J gene end by 4 bases; junction bases not matched to a gene: 8. Germline CDR1 reads MNHNS; CDR2 reads SASEGT. Diagnostic assessment was based on clinical symptoms, serum thyroxine and TRAb, thyroid ultrasound and orbital computed tomography. The specimen was blood. This TCR derives from a woman aged 18-29 years with Graves' hyperthyroidism. The gene calls are TRBV6-1 and TRBJ2-7; 10 positions agree with TRBD2. DNA of the CDR3: TGTGCCAGCAGTGAACGGGCTAGCGGGAGCGGTTACGAGCAGTACTTC. Translating gives CASSERASGSGYEQYF.